This T cell receptor (beta chain) appears in the sequencing data of a study of cytomegalovirus exposure and HLA in healthy donors. As for the study in general: Genotyping of 400 or so donors showed that roughly 80% belonged to the Caucasian-associated ancestry cluster.

The PCR made use of 60 Vbeta and 13 Jbeta primers. The repertoire was sequenced with immunoSEQ multiplex PCR; TCRdb's copy has only in-frame clones and lacks some. The sample carries around 100,000 clones, 78% recorded once. As concerns this clone: Its antigen is currently unknown.

Broader study findings: Among TCR beta chains, those listed as cytomegalovirus-associated numbered approximately 150. Later work associated fewer than 20,000 TCR beta sequences with HLA alleles at 0.05 false discovery rate.

The TCR was taken from a male donor in good health and CMV-seropositive. Sequencing input: PBMCs.

The CDR3 loop is CASSLAGGSYNEQFF. CDR3 DNA: TGTGCCAGCAGCTTGGCGGGGGGCTCCTACAATGAGCAGTTCTTC. The gene calls are TRBV11-3 and TRBJ2-1, with 8 bases that match TRBD2. J lost 0 bases, V lost 3 bases, and 1 base had no gene match. Germline V CDR1 and CDR2: SGHNT, YENEEA. The CDR3 spans 15 residues.